This T cell receptor beta chain was recorded in a study of CD8 T cells in ankylosing spondylitis. General study points: It was reported that disease-linked clones were significantly enriched in matched ankylosing spondylitis synovial fluid. With a CD8+ phenotype, disease-linked clones were relatively rare in peripheral blood.

This clonotype was seen a few times. Antigen unknown. TCRdb ran MiXCR on the 5' RACE reads and lists one entry per CDR3 protein. Of 210,000 or so distinct CDR3 sequences listed, roughly 8.2% are singletons. This TCR came from a female donor with ankylosing spondylitis or in good health (not recorded which). The sequencing input was blood, either unsorted or a sorted T cell fraction (not recorded which).

The CDR3 reads CASSSGSQITGANVLTF. The DNA for the CDR3 is TGTGCCAGCAGTTCCGGGTCCCAAATCACTGGGGCCAACGTCCTGACTTTC. The rearrangement links TRBV6-2 or TRBV6-3 to TRBJ2-6; D is ambiguous. The CDR3 sequence is 17 residues long. Germline V lookup: CDR1 MNHEY, CDR2 SVGEGT. V was pared by 4 bases and J by 2 bases, with 15 bases between.